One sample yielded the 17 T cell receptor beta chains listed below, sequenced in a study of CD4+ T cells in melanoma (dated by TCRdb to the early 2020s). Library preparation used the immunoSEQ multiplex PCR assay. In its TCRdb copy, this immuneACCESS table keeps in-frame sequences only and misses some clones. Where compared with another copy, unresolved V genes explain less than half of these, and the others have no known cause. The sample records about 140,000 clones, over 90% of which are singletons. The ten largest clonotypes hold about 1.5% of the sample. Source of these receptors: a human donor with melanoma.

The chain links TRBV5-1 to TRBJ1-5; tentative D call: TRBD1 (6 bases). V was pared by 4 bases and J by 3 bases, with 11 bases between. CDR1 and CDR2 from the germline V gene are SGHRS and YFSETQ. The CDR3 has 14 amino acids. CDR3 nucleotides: TGCGCCAGCAGCCTAGGGGGGCACAATCAGCCCCAGCATTTT. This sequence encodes CASSLGGHNQPQHF.

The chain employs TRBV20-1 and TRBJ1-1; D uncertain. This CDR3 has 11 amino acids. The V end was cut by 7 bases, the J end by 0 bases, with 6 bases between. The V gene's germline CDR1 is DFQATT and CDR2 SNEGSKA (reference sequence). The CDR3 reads CSGEVNTEAFF. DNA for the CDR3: TGCAGTGGGGAGGTGAACACTGAAGCTTTCTTT.

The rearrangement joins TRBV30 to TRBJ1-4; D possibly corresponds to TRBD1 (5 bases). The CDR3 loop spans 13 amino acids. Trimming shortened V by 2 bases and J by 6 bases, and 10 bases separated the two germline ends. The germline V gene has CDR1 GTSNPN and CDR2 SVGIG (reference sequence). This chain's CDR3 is CAWSQGFHEKLFF. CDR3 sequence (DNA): TGTGCCTGGAGTCAGGGTTTTCATGAAAAACTGTTTTTT.

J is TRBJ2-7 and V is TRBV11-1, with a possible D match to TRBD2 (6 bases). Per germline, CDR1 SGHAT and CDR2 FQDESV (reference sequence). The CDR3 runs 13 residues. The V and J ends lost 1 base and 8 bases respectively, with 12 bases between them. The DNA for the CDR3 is TGTGCCAGCAGCTTAGGAGGAGGGCGAAAGCAGTACTTC. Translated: CASSLGGGRKQYF.

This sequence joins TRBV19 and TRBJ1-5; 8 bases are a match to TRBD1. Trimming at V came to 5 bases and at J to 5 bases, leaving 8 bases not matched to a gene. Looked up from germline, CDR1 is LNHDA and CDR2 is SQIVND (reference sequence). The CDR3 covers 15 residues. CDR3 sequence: CASSEGTGLYQPQHF. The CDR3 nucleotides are TGTGCCAGTAGTGAAGGGACAGGACTTTATCAGCCCCAGCATTTT. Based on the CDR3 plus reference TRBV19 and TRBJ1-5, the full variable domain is DGGITQSPKYLFRKEGQNVTLSCEQNLNHDAMYWYRQDPGQGLRLIYYSQIVNDFQKGDIAEGYSVSREKKESFPLTVTSAQKNPTAFYLCASSEGTGLYQPQHFGDGTRLSIL.

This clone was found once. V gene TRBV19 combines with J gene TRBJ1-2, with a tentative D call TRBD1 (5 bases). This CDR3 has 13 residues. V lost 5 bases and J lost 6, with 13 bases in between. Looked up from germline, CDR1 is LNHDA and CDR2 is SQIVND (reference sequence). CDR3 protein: CASSPTGTDGYTF. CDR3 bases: TGTGCCAGTAGTCCCACCGGGACCGATGGCTACACCTTC.

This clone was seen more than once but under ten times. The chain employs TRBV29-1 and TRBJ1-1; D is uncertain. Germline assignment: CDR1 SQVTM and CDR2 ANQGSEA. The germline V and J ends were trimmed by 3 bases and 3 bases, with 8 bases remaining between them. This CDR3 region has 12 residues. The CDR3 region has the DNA TGCAGCGTTGAGCGGCGGTACACTGAAGCTTTCTTT. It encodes CSVERRYTEAFF.

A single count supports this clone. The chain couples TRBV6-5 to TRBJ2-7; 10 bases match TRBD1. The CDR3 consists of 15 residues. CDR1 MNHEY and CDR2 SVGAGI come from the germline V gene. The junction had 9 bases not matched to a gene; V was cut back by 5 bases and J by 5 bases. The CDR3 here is CASSRDRGFINEQYF. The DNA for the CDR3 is TGTGCCAGCAGTCGGGACAGGGGATTTATCAACGAGCAGTACTTC.

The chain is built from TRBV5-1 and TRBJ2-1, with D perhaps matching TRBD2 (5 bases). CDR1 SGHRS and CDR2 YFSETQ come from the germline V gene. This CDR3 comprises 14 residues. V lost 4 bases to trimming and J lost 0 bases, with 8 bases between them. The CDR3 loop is CASSVEGSYNEQFF. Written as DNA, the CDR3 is TGCGCCAGCAGCGTAGAGGGCTCCTACAATGAGCAGTTCTTC.

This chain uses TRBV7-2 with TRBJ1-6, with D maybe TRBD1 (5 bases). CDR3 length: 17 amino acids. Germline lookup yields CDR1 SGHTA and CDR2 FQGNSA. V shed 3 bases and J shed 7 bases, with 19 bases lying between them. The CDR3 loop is CASSFAGAGGPNSPLHF. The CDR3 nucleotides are TGTGCCAGCAGCTTTGCTGGCGCCGGGGGTCCGAATTCACCCCTCCACTTT.

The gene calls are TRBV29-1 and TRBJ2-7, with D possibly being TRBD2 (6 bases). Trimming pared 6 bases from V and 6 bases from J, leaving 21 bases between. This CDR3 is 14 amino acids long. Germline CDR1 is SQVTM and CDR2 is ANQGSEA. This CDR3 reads CSVKTSSGFAEQYF. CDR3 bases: TGCAGCGTCAAAACTAGCTCGGGGTTCGCCGAGCAGTACTTC.

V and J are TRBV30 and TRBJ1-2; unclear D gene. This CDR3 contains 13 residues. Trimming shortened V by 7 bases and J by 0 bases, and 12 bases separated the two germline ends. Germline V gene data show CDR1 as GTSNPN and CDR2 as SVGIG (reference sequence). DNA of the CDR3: TGTGCCTTGCGGAGCGGGTCTAACTATGGCTACACCTTC. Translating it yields CALRSGSNYGYTF.

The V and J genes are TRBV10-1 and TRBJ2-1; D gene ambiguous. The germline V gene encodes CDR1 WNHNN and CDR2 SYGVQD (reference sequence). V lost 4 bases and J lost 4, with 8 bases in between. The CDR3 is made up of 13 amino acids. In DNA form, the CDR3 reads TGCGCCAGCAGTGTTAGCAGATACAATGAGCAGTTCTTC. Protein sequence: CASSVSRYNEQFF.

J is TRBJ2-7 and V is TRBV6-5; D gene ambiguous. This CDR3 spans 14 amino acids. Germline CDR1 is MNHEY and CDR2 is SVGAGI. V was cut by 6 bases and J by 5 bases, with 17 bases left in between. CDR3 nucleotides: TGTGCCAGCAGCCCATCCGGCGGTTCGAACGAGCAGTACTTC. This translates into CASSPSGGSNEQYF.

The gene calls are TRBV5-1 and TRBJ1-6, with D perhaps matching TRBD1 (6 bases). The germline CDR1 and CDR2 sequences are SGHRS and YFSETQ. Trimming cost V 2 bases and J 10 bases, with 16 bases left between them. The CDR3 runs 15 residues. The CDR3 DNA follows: TGCGCCAGCAGCTTCGGGGGCCTCAGCATCTCACCCCTCCACTTT. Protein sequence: CASSFGGLSISPLHF. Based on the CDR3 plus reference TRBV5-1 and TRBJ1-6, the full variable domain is KAGVTQTPRYLIKTRGQQVTLSCSPISGHRSVSWYQQTPGQGLQFLFEYFSETQRNKGNFPGRFSGRQFSNSRSEMNVSTLELGDSALYLCASSFGGLSISPLHFGNGTRLTVT.

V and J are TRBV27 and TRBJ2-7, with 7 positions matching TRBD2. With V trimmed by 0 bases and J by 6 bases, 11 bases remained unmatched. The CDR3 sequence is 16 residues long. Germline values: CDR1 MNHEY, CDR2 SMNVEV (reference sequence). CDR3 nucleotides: TGTGCCAGCAGTTTATCGATTCCAGGGAGGGGAGGCGAGCAGTACTTC. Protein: CASSLSIPGRGGEQYF.

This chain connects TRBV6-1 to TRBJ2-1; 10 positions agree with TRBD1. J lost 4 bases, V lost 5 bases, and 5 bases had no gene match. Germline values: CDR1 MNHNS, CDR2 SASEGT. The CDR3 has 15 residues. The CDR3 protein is CASSRDRGGYNEQFF. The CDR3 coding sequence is TGTGCCAGCAGTCGGGACAGGGGTGGATACAATGAGCAGTTCTTC.